This TCR beta chain came from a study of cytomegalovirus exposure and HLA in healthy donors (dated by TCRdb to 2015 to 2018). Some background on the complete study: An earlier analysis of several hundred of the donors reported 276 Gb of sequence data and around 100 million unique TCR beta sequences obtained from around 170 million T cells. Of the 300 to 450 genotyped donors, approximately 83% fell in the genetic ancestry cluster associated with self-reported Caucasian donors. Using immunosequencing, the study profiled T cell repertoires from around 670 subjects and related those repertoires to cytomegalovirus serostatus. Rather than drawing on any new phenotypic data, the later analysis identified candidate immune exposures from TCR beta sequences and the way those sequences occurred across donors. To study patterns of TCR occurrence, a later analysis re-analyzed previously published TCR beta repertoires from just over 650 donors and added high-resolution HLA genotyping. Four or five DR-DQ haplotypes were treated as single units for association and clustering because of strong linkage in the cohort. Besides the first cohort of roughly 640 subjects, a separate validation cohort made up of roughly 120 different subjects was used. Donor age, sex, ethnicity and CMV serostatus were compiled together with the repertoire data. HLA typing covered class I and class II loci at four-digit resolution. An earlier analysis of 587 of the donors applied high-throughput TCR beta sequencing to assess whether each TCR beta V gene segment acted as functional or pseudogenic. The study aimed to test whether cataloging public T cell receptors could reveal signatures of past pathogen exposure. The number of donors typed differed by locus, with 629-630 for A, B, C, DRB1 and DQB1, roughly 550 for DQA1, approximately 580 for DPA1, and over 400 for DPB1. A later genetic analysis used genome-wide SNP genotypes for about three fifths of the 666 donors, treating that subset as a discovery cohort. Every repertoire in the discovery cohort had been generated on one and the same sequencing platform. High-throughput TCR immunosequencing, statistical association of individual TCRs with disease status, and machine learning were combined to predict cytomegalovirus infection status. Among about 360 genotyped donors of the cohort, an average of about 240,000 unique TCR beta nucleotide sequences were sequenced per donor, around 20% of them non-productive. Around 330 gigabases of sequencing data and roughly 81 million unique TCR sequences made up an early release that covered fewer than 650 HLA-typed donors.

What the work shows at the level of the full study, not this receptor alone: Some IMGT-functional V segments, including TRBV6-2 and TRBV6-3, could not be distinguished by the 87-base-pair reads and were therefore excluded. In vitro tests confirmed that a few of the cytomegalovirus-associated TCR beta chains recognize cytomegalovirus antigens. In a later analysis, most CMV-associated TCR beta chains were found to appear HLA-restricted, with HLA associations seemingly driven largely by CMV exposure. The study listed 164 TCR beta chains as associated with cytomegalovirus. In a later analysis, several top co-occurrence clusters were reported to appear linked to parvovirus B19, influenza, CMV and Epstein-Barr virus. According to a later analysis, TCR association rates differed among HLA loci, with DRB1 alleles showing the most associated TCRs and HLA-C alleles showing the fewest. Because counts were too low, some 17 rarely observed V segments, including chromosome 9 orphons, were left out of the earlier analysis of some 640 of the donors. A further reported finding was that TCR beta sequences accurately predicted the HLA-A and HLA-B alleles for most subjects in the first cohort. Broadly in line with IMGT annotations, most TCR beta V segments showed up in productive rearrangements about 90% or about 30% of the time in an earlier analysis of a few hundred of the donors. Cytomegalovirus status was reported to be diagnosed by the classifier with high specificity and sensitivity in both the original and validation cohorts. A later analysis found that HLA-associated TCR beta chains were more clonally expanded and had lower generation probabilities than equally common non-associated chains. According to a later genetic analysis, donors in an Asian-associated ancestry cluster had fewer N-insertions in productive TCRs than the approximately 690-donor mean. Because HLA typing was missing for some donors at each locus, association tests included only the typed subset. A cluster of highly shared sequence variants was judged likely to represent a technical artifact of the sequencing pipeline. Roughly uniform sequencing depth across donors was assumed in presence/absence analyses, although this assumption may not hold. Assigning TCR associations to individual alleles was difficult when HLA alleles, especially DR and DQ, strongly co-occurred. The cohort was sequenced for TCR beta chains only, and without alpha or paired-chain data the features that could be detected were limited. Across donors, most TCR sequences were observed very rarely, whereas some public TCRs were present in many individuals. It was suggested by the authors that the approach could potentially be generalized to other disease states and immunological phenotypes. For the cohort, immune exposure information was limited to CMV serostatus. Correlated functional status among segregating V segments might reflect linkage disequilibrium, but an unknown experimental factor could not be ruled out. A later analysis associated approximately 17,000 TCR beta sequences with specific HLA alleles at a false discovery rate of 0.05. An association between a missense DCLRE1C variant and V-gene and J-gene trimming of TCR beta chains was found in a later genetic analysis and replicated in an independent cohort.

From a lookup of the germline V gene, CDR1 and CDR2 are WSHSY and SAAADI. The germline V end is reduced by 3 bases and the J end by 9 bases; junction bases left unmatched: 7. Counted from cysteine to phenylalanine, this CDR3 has 15 amino acids. Only the CDR3 DNA stays, 45 bases, in frame from base 1. The cohort comprised around 690 healthy bone marrow donors. Cohort members were all nominally healthy when sampled, although unrecorded immune exposures were likely present. The donor tested CMV seronegative, placing the donor among the approximately 360 seronegative members of the cohort. Every donor gave a peripheral blood sample, and the peripheral blood mononuclear cells from that sample were used for TCR beta sequencing. Genomic DNA was extracted from the blood cell samples with the Qiagen DNeasy Blood Extraction Kit. In regard to this clone: Its antigen is still unknown.

The library was made by the immunoSEQ multiplex PCR assay. The multiplex PCR relied on a mix of 60 forward primers for TCR Vbeta segments and 13 reverse primers for TCR Jbeta segments. Amplification of the CDR3 region of rearranged TCR beta genes was performed with a multiplex PCR assay on genomic DNA. The Illumina HiSeq System was used to sequence the amplified TCR beta libraries as 87-base-pair reads. The authors' pipeline ran thus. A later analysis tallied roughly 78 million unique TCR beta chains across the 640 or so repertoires, and about 12 million of those chains were shared by two or more donors. To remove PCR and sequencing errors, raw reads were error-corrected and collapsed into unique sequences using a nearest-neighbor algorithm that merged closely related sequences. CDR3 sequences were aligned to IMGT reference sequences to assign V, D and J gene segments. Each retained sequence needed at least a six-nucleotide match to both a V gene segment and a J gene segment. Rearrangements were classified as productive when the CDR3 lacked stop codons and remained in frame with V and J, and all other rearrangements were classified as non-productive. CDR3 was defined according to IMGT convention as the region running from the second conserved V-encoded cysteine to the conserved J-encoded phenylalanine. The earlier analysis of about 590 of the donors excluded sequences that lacked an unambiguous match to a single V gene segment. In an earlier analysis of 587 of the donors, a V segment was called functional when productive rearrangements were above 56.7%, and segregating when the standard deviation between donors exceeded 5%. A statistical classification framework was developed to diagnose cytomegalovirus status using the catalog of TCR beta chain sequences. V and J gene assignment, in a later analysis, came from comparing TCR nucleotide sequences with IMGT/GENE-DB human TR gene sequences. Using the TCRdist pipeline, a later analysis assigned CDR3 sequences along with most-parsimonious VDJ recombination scenarios. In a later analysis, each TCR beta chain was defined by its CDR3 amino acid sequence together with its V-gene family, and reads lacking a unique V-gene family were excluded. A later analysis removed 450 to 600 highly shared, low-generation-probability nucleotide sequences to deal with suspected cross-contamination and a sequencing artifact. For each public chain, a later analysis derived a clonal expansion index from normalized ranks of inferred template counts within each repertoire. A later analysis computed generation probabilities with a VDJ recombination model fitted to out-of-frame rearrangements, and checked the results against IGoR. In a later analysis, TCR-TCR, TCR-HLA and TCR-CMV co-occurrence was scored with hypergeometric tests, and a repertoire-size bias correction was applied to TCR pairs. A later analysis estimated false discovery rates by permuting HLA or CMV assignments 20 times. In a later analysis, co-occurring TCRs were grouped using DBSCAN, with TCRdist sequence similarity added in when clustering inside HLA-allele-positive subsets. Co-occurrence clustering excluded repertoires with fewer than 30,000 or more than 120,000 public chains, plus five with anomalous nucleotide sharing. The table comes from immuneACCESS by way of TCRdb, which keeps in-frame sequences with V and J called. Part of the clones is missing from these tables; in studies checked, under half for an unresolved V gene and the rest for unknown reasons. D and trimming were read from the DNA, whereas the V and J calls and clone size are those reported in that table. The sample's own table lists about 60,000 clones. Clones ranked in the top ten supply less than 2.5% of the sample.

The material sequenced was PBMCs. The TCR sequence derives from a woman aged 18-29 years in good health and CMV-seronegative. The rearranged segments are TRBV10-2 and TRBJ2-5; TRBD2 fits 13 bases in the junction. The CDR3 has the sequence CASSEGLAGVGAQYF. The DNA is as follows: TGCGCCAGCAGTGAAGGACTAGCGGGAGTTGGGGCCCAGTACTTC.